This paragraph covers one T cell receptor beta chain sequence. This CDR3 has 14 residues. J gave up 4 bases and V 6 bases, and 6 bases lay outside the gene matches. Primed by a sample-barcoded 5' primer and a J-beta primer mix, a second PCR proceeded for roughly 6 to 12 cycles. TCRdb processed the 5' RACE reads anew with MiXCR; each CDR3 protein has one entry. The data show under 800,000 distinct CDR3 sequences, 35% to 45% seen once. The data are from a study of blood T cells in healthy people across ages. This chain connects TRBV12-3 or TRBV12-4 to TRBJ1-5; 7 nucleotides agree with TRBD1. The receptor was isolated from a woman in her sixties in good health. Sequenced: blood. CDR3 nucleotide sequence: TGTGCCAGCAGGGGGGGGACAGAAAATCAGCCCCAGCATTTT. This gives the protein CASRGGTENQPQHF.